Listed below are T cell receptor beta chains from one sample, sequenced in a study of beta chain features in type 1 diabetes. Measured with immunoSEQ multiplex PCR; TCRdb has only the in-frame clones, and not every one. The sample lists about 700,000 clones, under 15% occurring once. Specimen: naive CD4+ T cells from blood. The receptor source for this set is a man aged 18 to 29 with type 1 diabetes. CDR3s include the opening cysteine and the closing phenylalanine or tryptophan. Fields, in order: CDR3 length, J gene, clone size, V gene, D gene, CDR3 protein, CDR3 DNA. D genes are given only for firm matches. The size of a clone is reported for some rows only, either as once, few or many, or as a class for expanded clones.

>17|TRBJ2-3|few|TRBV5-1|.
CASLPGLVPTDTDTQYF
TGCGCCAGCCTCCCGGGACTTGTTCCCACAGACACAGATACGCAGTATTTT
>14|TRBJ1-2|few|TRBV6-5|TRBD1
CASSYDGQGRGYTF
TGTGCCAGCAGTTACGACGGACAGGGACGAGGTTACACCTTC
>13|TRBJ2-7|.|TRBV30|.
CAWSVAGPYEQYF
TGTGCCTGGAGTGTAGCCGGGCCCTACGAGCAGTACTTC
>14|TRBJ2-1|few|TRBV27|TRBD1
CASRSGTAYNEQFF
TGTGCCAGCAGATCCGGGACAGCCTACAATGAGCAGTTCTTC
>16|TRBJ2-7|few|TRBV15|TRBD1
CATSRARDRGNYEQYF
TGTGCCACCAGCAGAGCCCGGGACAGGGGGAACTACGAGCAGTACTTC
>16|TRBJ2-1|few|TRBV30|.
CAWLVGRVGSGFEQFF
TGTGCCTGGCTAGTGGGTCGGGTAGGTTCGGGATTTGAGCAGTTCTTC
>16|TRBJ1-1|few|TRBV5-1|.
CASSADALSLVTEAFF
TGCGCCAGCAGCGCGGACGCACTCAGCCTTGTCACTGAAGCTTTCTTT
>13|TRBJ1-1|.|TRBV9|.
CASSVAQGNEAFF
TGTGCCAGCAGCGTAGCACAGGGAAACGAAGCTTTCTTT
>15|TRBJ2-1|.|TRBV4-1|.
CASSQGGGTYNEQFF
TGCGCCAGCAGCCAAGGGGGTGGGACTTACAATGAGCAGTTCTTC
>16|TRBJ2-7|few|TRBV6-4|.
CASSDMDSQKTYEQYF
TGTGCCAGCAGTGACATGGACAGCCAGAAAACCTACGAGCAGTACTTC
>13|TRBJ2-5|.|TRBV27|.
CASTPPGSKTQYF
TGTGCCAGTACACCCCCGGGTTCGAAGACCCAGTACTTC
>15|TRBJ2-7|.|TRBV5-4|TRBD1
CASRAGTGATYEQYF
TGTGCCAGCAGGGCCGGGACAGGGGCGACCTACGAGCAGTACTTC
>14|TRBJ2-3|few|TRBV7-9|.
CASSLGGVADTQYF
TGTGCCAGCAGCTTAGGTGGAGTAGCAGATACGCAGTATTTT
>17|TRBJ1-1|few|TRBV18|TRBD1
CASSLRPGTGLNTEAFF
TGTGCCAGCTCACTCCGTCCCGGGACAGGATTGAACACTGAAGCTTTCTTT
>12|TRBJ2-3|.|TRBV7-9|.
CASSLSSGTQYF
TGTGCCAGCAGCTTATCCAGTGGGACGCAGTATTTT
>13|TRBJ2-7|.|TRBV30|.
CASSSDWEKEQYF
TGTGCCTCCAGTTCGGATTGGGAGAAGGAGCAGTACTTC
>12|TRBJ1-6|.|TRBV27|TRBD1
CASSLAGGPLHF
TGTGCCAGCAGTTTAGCAGGGGGACCCCTCCACTTT
>14|TRBJ2-1|.|TRBV6-5|.
CASSSGYSPGEQFF
TGTGCCAGCAGTTCGGGCTACAGCCCAGGGGAGCAGTTCTTC
>11|TRBJ2-7|few|TRBV30|.
CAWSSRGEQYF
TGTGCCTGGAGTTCCAGGGGCGAGCAGTACTTC
>18|TRBJ2-3|few|TRBV5-1|.
CASSLEGKTSYSTDTQYF
TGCGCCAGCAGCTTGGAGGGGAAAACTAGTTATAGCACAGATACGCAGTATTTT
>16|TRBJ1-2|.|TRBV18|.
CASSPPGSAGSYGYTF
TGTGCCAGCTCACCACCGGGGTCGGCAGGGTCTTATGGCTACACCTTC
>14|TRBJ2-7|few|TRBV19|TRBD1
CASRQQTGGSEQYF
TGTGCCAGTAGGCAGCAGACAGGGGGGTCCGAGCAGTACTTC
>18|TRBJ1-4|.|TRBV30|TRBD1
CASFHKQGADSTNEKLFF
TGTGCCTCCTTCCACAAACAGGGGGCAGATTCAACTAATGAAAAACTGTTTTTT
>15|TRBJ2-3|.|TRBV6-1|TRBD1
CASGSSRGRGDTQYF
TGTGCCAGTGGGTCTTCCAGGGGGCGAGGAGATACGCAGTATTTT
>15|TRBJ2-1|few|TRBV7-2|TRBD2
CASSYEASGESEQFF
TGTGCCAGCAGCTATGAGGCTAGCGGGGAGAGCGAGCAGTTCTTC
>13|TRBJ1-1|.|TRBV7-9|.
CASSLAFATEAFF
TGTGCCAGCAGCTTAGCATTCGCCACTGAAGCTTTCTTT
>17|TRBJ2-6|few|TRBV18|.
CASSPPAPFSGANVLTF
TGTGCCAGCTCACCACCGGCACCATTCTCTGGGGCCAACGTCCTGACTTTC
>12|TRBJ2-1|few|TRBV7-9|.
CASRARGNEQFF
TGTGCCAGCAGGGCGAGGGGCAATGAGCAGTTCTTC
>20|TRBJ1-2|.|TRBV6-1|.
CASSEANRVGRTGFNYGYTF
TGTGCCAGCAGTGAAGCTAATCGAGTGGGGCGTACAGGATTTAACTATGGCTACACCTTC
>16|TRBJ1-3|.|TRBV9|.
CASSVVDSSSGNTIYF
TGTGCCAGCAGCGTAGTGGACAGTAGCTCTGGAAACACCATATATTTT
>15|TRBJ1-2|few|TRBV7-2|.
CASSPSPPTVGGYTF
TGTGCCAGCAGTCCTAGCCCCCCGACAGTCGGGGGCTACACCTTC
>15|TRBJ1-1|.|TRBV7-9|TRBD1
CASSPAPTGVTEAFF
TGTGCCAGCAGCCCCGCCCCTACAGGGGTGACTGAAGCTTTCTTT
>15|TRBJ1-2|.|TRBV7-9|TRBD1
CASSVRTGGYYGYTF
TGTGCCAGCAGCGTTAGGACAGGGGGCTACTATGGCTACACCTTC
>15|TRBJ2-2|.|TRBV10-3|TRBD1
CAISDRQGNTGELFF
TGTGCCATCAGTGACCGACAGGGGAACACCGGGGAGCTGTTTTTT
>12|TRBJ2-7|.|TRBV29-1|.
CSVEVQAYEQYF
TGCAGCGTTGAAGTCCAGGCCTACGAGCAGTACTTC
>15|TRBJ2-7|.|TRBV7-9|TRBD1
CASSPPTGFRGEQYF
TGTGCCAGCAGCCCCCCGACAGGGTTTCGTGGCGAGCAGTACTTC
>14|TRBJ2-3|.|TRBV5-4|TRBD2
CASSRGGPTDTQYF
TGTGCCAGCAGCCGCGGGGGGCCCACAGATACGCAGTATTTT